Listed below are T cell receptor beta chains from one sample, sequenced in a study of T cells in Graves' hyperthyroidism and ophthalmopathy. Each CDR3 protein is one row after TCRdb ran MiXCR on the multiplex PCR reads. The sample records 550,000 to 600,000 distinct CDR3 sequences, 14% being singletons. Specimen: blood. All receptors come from a woman between 18 and 29 years old with Graves' ophthalmopathy. The conserved cysteine and the conserved F or W are not part of the CDR3 here. Fields, in order: V gene, J gene, CDR3 protein.

>TRBV6-5|TRBJ2-7
ASSYSRQGAYEQY
>TRBV6-5|TRBJ2-1
ASSYERGESSYNEQF
>TRBV9|TRBJ1-1
ASSEWGRNTEAF
>TRBV18|TRBJ2-7
ASSPPAIYEQY
>TRBV19|TRBJ1-2
ASTGGISLYGYT
>TRBV12-3/TRBV12-4|TRBJ2-1
ASSLYGPYNEQF
>TRBV4-3|TRBJ2-5
ASSQDLRGLARQRTQY
>TRBV27|TRBJ2-4
ASSETGGGNIQY
>TRBV5-6|TRBJ1-5
ASSWWTGGVDQPQH
>TRBV5-1|TRBJ2-7
ASSLGEFGYEQY
>TRBV18|TRBJ2-7
ASSPPAPAEQY
>TRBV6-1|TRBJ2-3
ASRWDRFTDTQY
>TRBV12-3/TRBV12-4|TRBJ2-3
ASSHVSGRGTDTQY
>TRBV6-1|TRBJ2-3
ASTQGTDTQY